This T cell receptor (beta chain) was recorded in a study of shared clonotypes between healthy human individuals. The length of the CDR3 is 15 residues. With 0 bases removed from V and 2 bases from J, the gap between germline ends came to 11 bases. The germline V gene encodes CDR1 SGHRS and CDR2 YFSETQ. Assay: immunoSEQ multiplex PCR; the TCRdb copy retains only in-frame clones and omits some. The data contain around 1.5 million clones, 95% to 99% of them seen just once; the ten biggest clones take up approximately 0.44%. The chain is built from TRBV5-1 and TRBJ2-5; D is possibly TRBD2 (6 bases). Sequenced input: naive CD4+ T cells sorted from blood. Stated subset: CD45RA+ positively selected. The receptor comes from a man aged 30 to 39 in good health. The CDR3 region is CASSLGRGWQETQYF. Here the CDR3 DNA reads TGCGCCAGCAGCTTGGGGAGGGGCTGGCAAGAGACCCAGTACTTC.